This T cell receptor beta chain was sequenced for a study of technical replicates of blood from a handful of donors. The data were produced by immunoSEQ multiplex PCR, yet TCRdb's version contains in-frame clones alone and is incomplete. The sample shows about 88,000 clones, over 90% of them seen only once. The junction had 6 bases not matched to a gene; V was cut back by 2 bases and J by 5 bases. CDR1 and CDR2 (germline): MDHEN, SYDVKM. The CDR3 is 15 residues long. This TCR derives from a human donor in good health. The V gene is TRBV28, the J gene TRBJ2-3, with TRBD2 identical over 8 bases. Sequenced: T cells isolated from PBMCs. The CDR3 loop reads CASSLVSGTGDTQYF. In nucleotides, the CDR3 is TGTGCCAGCAGTTTAGTTAGCGGGACCGGAGATACGCAGTATTTT. The full variable domain, completed using reference TRBV28 and TRBJ2-3, is DVKVTQSSRYLVKRTGEKVFLECVQDMDHENMFWYRQDPGLGLRLIYFSYDVKMKEKGDIPEGYSVSREKKERFSLILESASTNQTSMYLCASSLVSGTGDTQYFGPGTRLTVL.